These T cell receptor beta chains were read from a single sample in a study of shared clonotypes between healthy human individuals. This table comes from immunoSEQ multiplex PCR, and its TCRdb copy is limited to in-frame clones, with some not included. The table includes some 700,000 clones, 90% detected once. The source material was memory CD8+ T cells from PBMCs. The source is a man aged 18 to 30 in good health. Some clones in this sample may be carry-over from other donors' samples. Each CDR3 is given with its conserved first and last residue. The D gene is left open where the match is weak. Size tells how often a clone was seen (once, few, many) or the class of an expanded clone, and some rows leave it out.

d_call,v_call,j_call,clone_size,cdr3_aa,cdr3_nt
TRBD1,TRBV11-2,TRBJ2-5,.,CASSHMRQGWVQETQYF,TGTGCCAGCAGCCACATGAGACAGGGGTGGGTCCAAGAGACCCAGTACTTC
.,TRBV29-1,TRBJ2-2,.,CSVVGGTGELFF,TGCAGCGTTGTCGGGGGCACCGGGGAGCTGTTTTTT
.,TRBV9,TRBJ2-1,.,CASSTRQVTIGSSYNEQFF,TGTGCCAGCAGCACCCGACAGGTGACTATCGGAAGCTCCTACAATGAGCAGTTCTTC
TRBD2,TRBV2,TRBJ2-5,.,CASSAPGLAVKETQYF,TGTGCCAGCAGTGCCCCGGGACTAGCGGTTAAAGAGACCCAGTACTTC
.,TRBV9,TRBJ1-4,.,CASSVAGINEKLFF,TGTGCCAGCAGCGTAGCAGGGATTAATGAAAAACTGTTTTTT
.,TRBV10-3,TRBJ1-1,.,CAIRDSNSMNTEAFF,TGTGCCATCAGGGACAGTAACTCAATGAACACTGAAGCTTTCTTT
.,TRBV7-3,TRBJ1-1,.,CASSSLPDTGGNTEAFF,TGTGCCAGCAGCTCCCTACCTGACACAGGCGGGAACACTGAAGCTTTCTTT
.,TRBV7-8,TRBJ2-3,.,CASSLGVTSTDTQYF,TGTGCCAGCAGCTTAGGCGTAACTAGCACAGATACGCAGTATTTT
TRBD1,TRBV18,TRBJ1-2,.,CASSPPHRGANYGYTF,TGTGCCAGCTCACCACCCCACAGGGGGGCAAACTATGGCTACACCTTC
.,TRBV7-9,TRBJ1-2,.,CASSPLINYGYTF,TGTGCCAGCAGCCCACTAATCAACTATGGCTACACCTTC
TRBD2,TRBV4-1,TRBJ2-3,.,CASSQQGREGTDTQYF,TGCGCCAGCAGCCAGCAGGGGCGGGAGGGCACAGATACGCAGTATTTT
.,TRBV4-1,TRBJ1-2,.,CASSQEAARYGYTF,TGCGCCAGCAGCCAAGAGGCCGCCCGATATGGCTACACCTTC
TRBD2,TRBV7-9,TRBJ2-7,.,CASSLDSGTTNPYEQYF,TGTGCCAGCAGCTTAGATTCTGGGACTACGAATCCCTACGAGCAGTACTTC
.,TRBV28,TRBJ2-4,few,CASSSLDLAKNIQYF,TGTGCCAGCAGTTCCTTGGACCTAGCCAAAAACATTCAGTACTTC
.,TRBV19,TRBJ2-1,.,CASSIPTGDYNEQFF,TGTGCCAGTAGTATCCCGACAGGAGACTACAATGAGCAGTTCTTC
.,TRBV15,TRBJ2-1,.,CATSRDREVYNEQFF,TGTGCCACCAGCAGAGATCGGGAAGTATACAATGAGCAGTTCTTC
.,TRBV15,TRBJ2-7,.,CATSFSGINYEQYF,TGTGCCACCAGTTTCTCGGGCATAAACTACGAGCAGTACTTC
.,TRBV5-1,TRBJ2-6,.,CASSLPRRDRANVLTF,TGCGCCAGCAGCTTGCCGCGGCGGGACAGGGCCAACGTCCTGACTTTC
.,TRBV30,TRBJ1-2,.,CAWSPGQTIGYTF,TGTGCCTGGAGTCCTGGACAGACGATCGGCTACACCTTC
TRBD2,TRBV7-2,TRBJ2-4,.,CASSLAQREGWDIQYF,TGTGCCAGCAGCTTAGCGCAGCGGGAGGGGTGGGACATTCAGTACTTC
TRBD1,TRBV7-9,TRBJ2-2,.,CASGTDGPGELFF,TGTGCCAGTGGGACAGATGGCCCCGGGGAGCTGTTTTTT
TRBD1,TRBV10-3,TRBJ2-3,.,CAISSPGQGWTDTQYF,TGTGCCATCAGTAGCCCAGGACAGGGCTGGACGGATACGCAGTATTTT
TRBD1,TRBV7-2,TRBJ1-3,.,CASSPEGARGNTIYF,TGTGCCAGCAGCCCGGAGGGGGCACGGGGAAACACCATATATTTT
.,TRBV28,TRBJ1-1,.,CASSPWPTANTEAFF,TGTGCCAGCAGTCCGTGGCCAACAGCGAACACTGAAGCTTTCTTT
.,TRBV27,TRBJ2-1,.,CASSLGTHNEQFF,TGTGCCAGCAGTTTGGGCACCCACAATGAGCAGTTCTTC
.,TRBV4-3,TRBJ1-4,.,CASSQGGGLYEKLFF,TGCGCCAGCAGCCAAGGCGGAGGGTTGTATGAAAAACTGTTTTTT
.,TRBV6-1,TRBJ2-7,.,CASSDGRRGSYEQYF,TGTGCCAGCAGTGATGGTCGGAGGGGTTCCTACGAGCAGTACTTC
.,TRBV25-1,TRBJ1-1,once,CASSESLAELAFF,TGTGCCAGCAGTGAAAGTTTGGCAGAGTTGGCTTTCTTT
.,TRBV28,TRBJ2-7,.,CASSLWPPLVDWWEYEQYF,TGTGCCAGCAGTTTATGGCCCCCACTTGTTGACTGGTGGGAATACGAGCAGTACTTC
.,TRBV7-8,TRBJ1-4,.,CASSPPRGATNEKLFF,TGTGCCAGCAGCCCCCCCAGGGGCGCGACTAATGAAAAACTGTTTTTT